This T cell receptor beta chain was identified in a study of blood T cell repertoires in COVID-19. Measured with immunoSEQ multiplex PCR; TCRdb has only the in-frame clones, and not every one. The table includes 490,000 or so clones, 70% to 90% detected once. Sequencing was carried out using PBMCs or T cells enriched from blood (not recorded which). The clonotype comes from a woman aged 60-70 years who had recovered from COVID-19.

The CDR3 loop is CAISGQIYEQYF. DNA for the CDR3: TGTGCCATCAGCGGACAGATCTACGAGCAGTACTTC. This chain uses TRBV10-3 with TRBJ2-7; D may be TRBD1 (6 bases). Per germline, CDR1 ENHRY and CDR2 SYGVKD. V was pared by 6 bases and J by 3 bases, with 9 bases between. The CDR3 extends over 12 amino acids.